Below, 4 T cell receptor beta chains from the same sample are listed, as sequenced in a study of T-cell reconstitution after alpha-beta-depleted transplantation in children. Unique molecular identifiers featured in how the TCRbeta library was prepared. TCRdb fed the PCR reads into MiXCR, producing one record per CDR3 protein. The table lists more than 300,000 distinct CDR3 sequences, about a sixth of them singletons. The source was PBMCs, mostly from graft donor cells, collected 360 days after TCRalphabeta/CD19-depleted stem cell transplant. The receptors were sampled from a male patient aged 2-9 years who had a stem cell transplant for acute lymphoblastic leukemia, so the T cells may come from the graft donor.

This chain joins TRBV10-3 and TRBJ1-2; the D is unclear. Germline CDR1 reads ENHRY; CDR2 reads SYGVKD. Trimming left V 8 bases short and J 3 bases short, with 7 bases between. The CDR3 totals 11 residues. In DNA form, the CDR3 reads TGTGCCATCGAGGCAGACTATGGCTACACCTTC. Amino acids: CAIEADYGYTF.

This clonotype has just a few counts. Written as DNA, the CDR3 is TGCAGTGCTAGATTGGGCGGGCTCCAGCCCCAGCATTTT. Its protein is CSARLGGLQPQHF. The chain employs TRBV20-1 and TRBJ1-5, with D uncertain. The germline gives CDR1 DFQATT, CDR2 SNEGSKA (reference sequence). This CDR3 has 13 amino acids. V was cut by 2 bases and J by 7 bases, with 12 bases left in between.

This clonotype appeared a few times. This chain joins TRBV5-6 and TRBJ2-7; D remains ambiguous. This CDR3 contains 12 residues. Germline assignment: CDR1 SGHDT and CDR2 YYEEEE. V lost 4 bases and J lost 6, with 11 bases in between. The CDR3 loop reads CASSRSTIEQYF. Written as DNA, the CDR3 is TGTGCCAGCAGCCGGTCGACAATCGAGCAGTACTTC.

This clonotype was detected a few times. This chain uses TRBV20-1 with TRBJ2-3, with D maybe TRBD1 (6 bases). With 2 bases removed from V and 3 bases from J, the gap between germline ends came to 9 bases. The germline V gene has CDR1 DFQATT and CDR2 SNEGSKA (reference sequence). CDR3 length: 13 amino acids. CDR3 nucleotides: TGCAGTGCTAGATACAGGGATACAGATACGCAGTATTTT. Its translation is CSARYRDTDTQYF.